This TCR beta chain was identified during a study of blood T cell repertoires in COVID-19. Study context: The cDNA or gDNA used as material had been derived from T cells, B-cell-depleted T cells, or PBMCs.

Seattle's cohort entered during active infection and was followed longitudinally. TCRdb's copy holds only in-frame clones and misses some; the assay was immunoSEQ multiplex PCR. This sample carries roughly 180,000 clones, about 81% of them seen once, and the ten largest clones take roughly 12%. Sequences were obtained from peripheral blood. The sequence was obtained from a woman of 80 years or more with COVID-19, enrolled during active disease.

The CDR3 bases are TGTGCCAGCAGCCTTAGGAGGGGATACGCTGAAGCTTTCTTT. Translation: CASSLRRGYAEAFF. This chain links TRBV14 with TRBJ1-1; possible D gene TRBD1, 5 bases. CDR3 length: 14 amino acids. V was trimmed by 4 bases and J by 6 bases, leaving 15 bases between them. CDR1 and CDR2 (germline): SGHDN, FVKESK. Full variable domain (missing parts from reference TRBV14 and TRBJ1-1): EAGVTQFPSHSVIEKGQTVTLRCDPISGHDNLYWYRRVMGKEIKFLLHFVKESKQDESGMPNNRFLAERTGGTYSTLKVQPAELEDSGVYFCASSLRRGYAEAFFGQGTRLTVV.